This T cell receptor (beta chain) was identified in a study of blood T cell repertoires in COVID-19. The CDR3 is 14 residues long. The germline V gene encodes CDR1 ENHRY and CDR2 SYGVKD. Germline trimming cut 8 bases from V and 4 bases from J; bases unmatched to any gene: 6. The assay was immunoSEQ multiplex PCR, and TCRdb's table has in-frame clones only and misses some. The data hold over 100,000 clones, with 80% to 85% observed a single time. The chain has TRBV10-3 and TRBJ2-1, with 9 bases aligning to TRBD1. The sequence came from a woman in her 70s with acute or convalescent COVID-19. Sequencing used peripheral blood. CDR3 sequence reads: CAIQGQGDYNEQFF. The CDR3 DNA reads TGTGCCATCCAGGGACAGGGAGATTACAATGAGCAGTTCTTC.